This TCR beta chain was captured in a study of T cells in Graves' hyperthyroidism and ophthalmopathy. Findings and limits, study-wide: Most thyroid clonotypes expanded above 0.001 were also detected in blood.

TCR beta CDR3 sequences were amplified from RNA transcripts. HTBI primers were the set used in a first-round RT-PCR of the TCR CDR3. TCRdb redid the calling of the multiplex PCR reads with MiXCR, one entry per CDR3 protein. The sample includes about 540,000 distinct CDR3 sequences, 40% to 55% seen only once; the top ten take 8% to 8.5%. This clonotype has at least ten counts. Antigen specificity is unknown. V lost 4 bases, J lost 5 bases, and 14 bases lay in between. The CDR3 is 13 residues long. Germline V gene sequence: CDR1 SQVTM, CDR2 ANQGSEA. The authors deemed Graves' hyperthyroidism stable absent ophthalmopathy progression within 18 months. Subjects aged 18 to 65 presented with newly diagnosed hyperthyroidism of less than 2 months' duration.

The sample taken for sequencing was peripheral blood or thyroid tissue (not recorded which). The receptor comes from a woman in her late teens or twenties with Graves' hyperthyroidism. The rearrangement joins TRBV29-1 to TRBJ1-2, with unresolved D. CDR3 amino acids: CSVVTRLWYGYTF. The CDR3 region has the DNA TGCAGCGTTGTCACAAGGTTATGGTATGGCTACACCTTC.